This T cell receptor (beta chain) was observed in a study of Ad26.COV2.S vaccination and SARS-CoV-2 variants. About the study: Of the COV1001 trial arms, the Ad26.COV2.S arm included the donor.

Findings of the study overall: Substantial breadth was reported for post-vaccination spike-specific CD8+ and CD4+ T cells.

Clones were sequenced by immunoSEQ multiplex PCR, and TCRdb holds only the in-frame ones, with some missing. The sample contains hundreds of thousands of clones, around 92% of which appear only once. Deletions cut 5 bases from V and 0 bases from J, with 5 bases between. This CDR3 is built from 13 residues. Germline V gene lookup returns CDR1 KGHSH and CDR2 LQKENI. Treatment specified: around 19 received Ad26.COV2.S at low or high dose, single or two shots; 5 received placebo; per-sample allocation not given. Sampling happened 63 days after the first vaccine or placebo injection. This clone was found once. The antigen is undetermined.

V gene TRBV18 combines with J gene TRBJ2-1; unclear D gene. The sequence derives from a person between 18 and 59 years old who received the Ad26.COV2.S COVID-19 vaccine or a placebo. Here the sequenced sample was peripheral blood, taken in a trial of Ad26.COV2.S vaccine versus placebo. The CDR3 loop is CASSADSYNEQFF. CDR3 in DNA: TGTGCCAGCTCAGCTGACTCCTACAATGAGCAGTTCTTC.